This TCR beta chain was retrieved from a study of blood T cell repertoires in COVID-19. Study-level background: Specimens from acute and convalescent COVID-19 originated in the United States, Italy and Spain. The analysed material was cDNA or gDNA that came from T cells, B-cell-depleted T cells, or PBMCs.

Using immunoSEQ multiplex PCR, the repertoire was profiled, and TCRdb retains in-frame clones only, with some absent. The repertoire holds some 210,000 clones, with 75% to 90% as singletons. In this sample, this clone turned up once. Trimming at V came to 8 bases and at J to 6 bases, leaving 10 bases not matched to a gene. Germline CDR1 is LNHDA and CDR2 is SQIVND (reference sequence). The CDR3 is 16 amino acids. The rearrangement joins TRBV19 to TRBJ1-6, with 10 bases that match TRBD1. This clonotype was sampled from a man aged 60-69 years who had recovered from COVID-19. Sequenced material: peripheral blood. The CDR3 DNA reads TGTGCCAGTGGGGCGACAGGGGGCGCGGGTAATTCACCCCTCCACTTT. This gives the protein CASGATGGAGNSPLHF.